Listed here are 16 T cell receptor beta chains from one sample, sequenced in a study of blood T cells in healthy people across ages. Alongside a J-beta primer mix, a sample-barcoded 5' primer served in a second PCR lasting roughly 6 to 11 cycles. From the 5' RACE reads, TCRdb called clonotypes with MiXCR, one entry per CDR3 protein. The table lists 1.8 million or so distinct CDR3 sequences, more than 35% of them singletons, with under 25% in the top ten. Sequencing was performed on blood. These receptors came from a human donor in good health.

Only a few counts were recorded for this clonotype. The chain is built from TRBV20-1 and TRBJ2-1; D is unclear. The germline gives CDR1 DFQATT, CDR2 SNEGSKA (reference sequence). Trimming left V 5 bases short and J 4 bases short, with 12 bases between. The CDR3 runs to 13 residues. The CDR3 region is CSADNDGYNEQFF. In DNA, the CDR3 is TGCAGTGCTGATAACGACGGGTACAATGAGCAGTTCTTC.

V usage is TRBV6-1 and J usage is TRBJ1-2, with D unresolved. Germline CDR1 reads MNHNS; CDR2 reads SASEGT. Trimming removed 7 bases at V and 3 bases at J, with 6 bases between. CDR3 length: 11 residues. CDR3 loop: CASTQHYGYTF. DNA of the CDR3: TGTGCCAGCACTCAGCACTATGGCTACACCTTC.

This clonotype was seen more than once but under ten times. The chain couples TRBV20-1 to TRBJ1-2, with unresolved D. This CDR3 is 15 amino acids long. V dropped 0 bases and J dropped 8 bases, with 19 bases sitting between them. The V gene's germline CDR1 is DFQATT and CDR2 SNEGSKA (reference sequence). CDR3 bases: TGCAGTGCTAGAGATCCCCCCGTCCAGTTTAGGGGCTACACCTTC. It translates to CSARDPPVQFRGYTF.

The chain recombines TRBV2 with TRBJ1-4; TRBD1 matches at 9 bases. J lost 7 bases, V lost 5 bases, and 5 bases had no gene match. Germline lookup yields CDR1 SNHLY and CDR2 FYNNEI. CDR3 size: 14 residues. The CDR3 sequence: CASSSQGAAEKLFF. The CDR3 nucleotides are TGTGCCAGCAGTTCACAGGGGGCGGCTGAAAAACTGTTTTTT.

This clonotype was found a few times. The chain links TRBV7-2 to TRBJ2-1; D not resolved. The V end was cut by 5 bases, the J end by 9 bases, with 8 bases between. The CDR3 runs 11 residues. From germline, CDR1 is SGHTA and CDR2 FQGNSA. The CDR3 DNA sequence: TGTGCCAGCAGCCCAAGGGTTGAGCAGTTCTTC. Translation gives CASSPRVEQFF.

Only a few counts were recorded for this clonotype. The chain joins TRBV12-3 or TRBV12-4 to TRBJ1-1, with D uncertain. Between the trimmed V and J ends, which lost 8 bases and 3 bases, there was a span of 13 bases. The CDR3 runs to 13 residues. The DNA for the CDR3 is TGTGCCAGCTCTTCCCAGCGGGACACTGAAGCTTTCTTT. Translated: CASSSQRDTEAFF.

The chain has TRBV7-2 and TRBJ2-3; 13 bases fit TRBD2. Germline values: CDR1 SGHTA, CDR2 FQGNSA. The ends lost 5 bases at V and 9 bases at J; junction bases unmatched: 5. The CDR3 is made up of 14 amino acids. The CDR3 is CASSAEGLAGTQYF. The CDR3 DNA sequence: TGTGCCAGCAGCGCGGAGGGACTAGCGGGGACGCAGTATTTT.

The chain is built from TRBV20-1 and TRBJ1-4, with D possibly TRBD1 on 5 matching bases. CDR3 length equals 15 residues. V dropped 6 bases and J dropped 0 bases, with 14 bases sitting between them. Germline values: CDR1 DFQATT, CDR2 SNEGSKA (reference sequence). The DNA for the CDR3 is TGCAGTGCGTCAGACAGTGGGGCAACTAATGAAAAACTGTTTTTT. It encodes CSASDSGATNEKLFF.

V gene TRBV7-2 combines with J gene TRBJ1-1, with D unclear. The germline V gene encodes CDR1 SGHTA and CDR2 FQGNSA. The V gene lost 6 bases and the J gene lost 0 bases, with 14 bases spanning the gap. The CDR3 sequence is 15 residues long. CDR3 bases: TGTGCCAGCAGTTTAAACGGAGTCATGAACACTGAAGCTTTCTTT. It codes for CASSLNGVMNTEAFF.

The V call is TRBV4-2, the J call TRBJ1-2; 10 bases align to TRBD1. The V segment lost 0 bases and the J segment 6 bases; nucleotides outside the gene matches: 7. The CDR3 contains 16 residues. Germline V CDR1 and CDR2: LGHNA, YNFKEQ. This chain's CDR3 is CASSQDPRTGGHGYTF. CDR3 nucleotide sequence: TGTGCCAGCAGCCAAGATCCCCGGACAGGGGGACATGGCTACACCTTC.

This clonotype has more than one count but fewer than ten. The chain combines TRBV18 with TRBJ2-4, with 12 bases aligning to TRBD1. The CDR3 is 14 amino acids. After removal of 3 bases from V and 13 bases from J, the junction contained 7 bases not matched to a gene. Germline V gives CDR1 KGHSH, CDR2 LQKENI. CDR3 residues: CASSPPGQGAKQYF. The CDR3 region has the DNA TGTGCCAGCTCACCTCCGGGACAGGGGGCGAAGCAGTACTTC.

J is TRBJ2-3 and V is TRBV5-5; 8 bases agree with TRBD1. Germline lookup yields CDR1 SGHKS and CDR2 YYEKEE (reference sequence). V gave up 2 bases and J gave up 5 bases; unmatched junction bases: 7. This CDR3 has 15 residues. CDR3 sequence reads: CASSFGQGLGDTQYF. For the CDR3, the DNA is TGTGCCAGCAGCTTCGGACAGGGTTTAGGAGATACGCAGTATTTT.

V gene TRBV28 combines with J gene TRBJ2-5; TRBD1 agrees at 9 bases. Germline values: CDR1 MDHEN, CDR2 SYDVKM. This CDR3 is 14 amino acids long. With 6 bases clipped from V and 2 bases from J, the junction kept 4 bases outside the gene matches. The CDR3: CASRYRGPQETQYF. The DNA for the CDR3 is TGTGCCAGCAGATACAGGGGGCCTCAAGAGACCCAGTACTTC. The full variable domain, its missing parts supplied by reference TRBV28 and TRBJ2-5, is DVKVTQSSRYLVKRTGEKVFLECVQDMDHENMFWYRQDPGLGLRLIYFSYDVKMKEKGDIPEGYSVSREKKERFSLILESASTNQTSMYLCASRYRGPQETQYFGPGTRLLVL.

V is TRBV20-1 and J is TRBJ2-7; 7 bases are a match to TRBD2. The CDR3 has 15 amino acids. V trimming: 1 base; J trimming: 2 bases; junction bases outside the gene matches: 8. Germline CDR1 is DFQATT and CDR2 is SNEGSKA (reference sequence). The CDR3 region has the DNA TGCAGTGCTAGAGGCCGGGCTAGCGGACCCTACGAGCAGTACTTC. This sequence encodes CSARGRASGPYEQYF.

This rearrangement joins TRBV7-2 to TRBJ2-1; 7 bases align to TRBD2. The germline CDR1 and CDR2 sequences are SGHTA and FQGNSA. The CDR3 length is 14 residues. The V gene end was trimmed by 3 bases and the J gene end by 4 bases; junction bases not matched to a gene: 3. The CDR3 loop is CASSFPGGYNEQFF. In DNA, the CDR3 is TGTGCCAGCAGCTTCCCGGGGGGTTACAATGAGCAGTTCTTC.

V gene TRBV5-1 combines with J gene TRBJ2-7, with D possibly being TRBD1 or TRBD2 (5 bases each). This CDR3 spans 15 amino acids. V was pared by 2 bases and J by 1 base, with 13 bases between. From germline, CDR1 is SGHRS and CDR2 YFSETQ. DNA of the CDR3: TGCGCCAGCAGCTTCTCCGGGGCACGTTCCTACGAGCAGTACTTC. This gives the protein CASSFSGARSYEQYF.